The T cell receptor (beta chain) under discussion was sequenced for a study of Ad26.COV2.S vaccination and SARS-CoV-2 variants. Study-wide results and caveats: Vaccine and placebo recipients had similar non-spike TCR breadth.

The CDR3 has 16 amino acids. Germline V gene lookup returns CDR1 SGHDT and CDR2 YYEEEE. V was cut by 1 base and J by 7 bases, with 17 bases left in between. Measured with immunoSEQ multiplex PCR; TCRdb has only the in-frame clones, and not every one. The sample lists roughly 460,000 clones, around 89% occurring once. A word on this clone: Its antigen remains unknown.

This sample's treatment: around 19 received Ad26.COV2.S at low or high dose, single or two shots; a few received placebo; per-sample allocation not given. Specimen acquisition occurred on day 63 following the initial vaccine or placebo injection. The starting material was peripheral blood, obtained in a trial of Ad26.COV2.S vaccine versus placebo. The receptor's source is a person between 18 and 59 years old who received the Ad26.COV2.S COVID-19 vaccine or a placebo. This rearrangement joins TRBV5-6 to TRBJ2-2; TRBD1 is a possible D gene (6 bases). CDR3 sequence: CASSLYRQGKVGELFF. The CDR3 coding sequence is TGTGCCAGCAGCTTGTATAGGCAGGGGAAGGTCGGGGAGCTGTTTTTT.